The 30 T cell receptor beta chains below were found in one sample sequenced in a study of blood T cell repertoires in COVID-19. Clones were read by immunoSEQ multiplex PCR, and TCRdb kept only the in-frame ones, dropping some. The repertoire consists of 310,000 or so clones, with roughly 90% occurring once and the leading ten covering approximately 10%. The specimen was peripheral blood. These receptors came from a woman in her twenties or thirties with COVID-19, enrolled during active disease.

CDR3 in DNA: TGTGCCAGCAGATCTCCCGGGACTAGCAAGCATGAGCAGTTCTTC. Translation gives CASRSPGTSKHEQFF. The chain is built from TRBV28 and TRBJ2-1; 9 bases line up with TRBD2. J lost 8 bases, V lost 6 bases, and 11 bases had no gene match. The length of the CDR3 is 15 residues. Germline loops: CDR1 MDHEN, CDR2 SYDVKM.

V gene TRBV7-3 combines with J gene TRBJ1-5; D perhaps matches TRBD1 (6 bases). CDR1 and CDR2 from the germline V gene are SGHTA and FQGTGA. V lost 5 bases, J lost 4 bases, and 9 bases lay in between. The CDR3 has 13 residues. The CDR3 coding sequence is TGTGCCAGCAGCCTTGGGACAAATCAGCCCCAGCATTTT. It translates to CASSLGTNQPQHF.

The CDR3 spells CASSENGFGVSGYEQYF. The CDR3 coding sequence is TGTGCCAGCAGTGAGAATGGCTTCGGTGTATCGGGCTACGAGCAGTACTTC. This rearrangement joins TRBV6-1 to TRBJ2-7; no definite D call. V was shortened by 3 bases and J by 3 bases, with 21 bases between the two germline ends. CDR1 and CDR2 from the germline V gene are MNHNS and SASEGT. This CDR3 has 17 residues.

The chain carries TRBV2 and TRBJ1-2; 10 bases match TRBD1. This CDR3 has 15 residues. With 2 bases clipped from V and 6 bases from J, the junction kept 6 bases outside the gene matches. Looked up from germline, CDR1 is SNHLY and CDR2 is FYNNEI. CDR3 region: CASSETGQGVNGYTF. In DNA form, the CDR3 reads TGTGCCAGCAGTGAAACCGGACAGGGGGTAAATGGCTACACCTTC.

The rearrangement uses TRBV7-6 and TRBJ1-3; TRBD1 aligns across 8 bases. The CDR3 has 17 amino acids. CDR1 SGHVS and CDR2 FNYEAQ come from the germline V gene. Unmatched junction bases numbered 8, after V lost 3 bases and J lost 1 base. The CDR3 region has the DNA TGTGCCAGCAGCTTGGGGACAGGTTATTCTTCTGGAAACACCATATATTTT. This codes for CASSLGTGYSSGNTIYF.

This clone showed up just once. The rearrangement uses TRBV6-5 and TRBJ1-1; perhaps TRBD1 as D (5 bases). The CDR3 is made up of 15 amino acids. Germline V gene lookup returns CDR1 MNHEY and CDR2 SVGAGI. Trimming took 5 bases from V and 3 from J, leaving 16 bases between them. Here the CDR3 DNA reads TGTGCCAGCAGTAACCTGGGGGGGGTCTACACTGAAGCTTTCTTT. It encodes CASSNLGGVYTEAFF.

The chain links TRBV27 to TRBJ1-4; 7 positions match TRBD1. The germline V gene encodes CDR1 MNHEY and CDR2 SMNVEV (reference sequence). The CDR3 runs 14 residues. The trim removed 2 bases at V and 11 bases at J, leaving 8 bases unmatched. The CDR3 loop is CASSLVKGAGKLFF. The CDR3 bases are TGTGCCAGCAGTTTAGTCAAGGGGGCAGGGAAACTGTTTTTT.

This clone was observed once. The chain carries TRBV28 and TRBJ1-5, with D perhaps TRBD1 (6 bases). Between the trimmed V and J ends, which lost 2 bases and 6 bases, there was a span of 8 bases. Germline CDR1 and CDR2: MDHEN and SYDVKM. The CDR3 consists of 13 residues. The CDR3 bases are TGTGCCAGCAGTTTAGTGGGGGCTCAGCCCCAGCATTTT. Translating gives CASSLVGAQPQHF.

This clone was picked up one time. In DNA, the CDR3 is TGTGCCAGCATCCTCTCACGGACAGGGAACAATGAGCAGTTCTTC. It codes for CASILSRTGNNEQFF. This rearrangement joins TRBV7-2 to TRBJ2-1; TRBD1 aligns across 8 bases. J gave up 5 bases and V 7 bases, and 10 bases lay outside the gene matches. CDR3 length: 15 residues. Germline values: CDR1 SGHTA, CDR2 FQGNSA.

The V and J genes are TRBV7-2 and TRBJ1-1; D not certain. This CDR3 is built from 12 residues. V was pared by 3 bases and J by 12 bases, with 14 bases between. The germline CDR1 and CDR2 sequences are SGHTA and FQGNSA. The CDR3 DNA reads TGTGCCAGCAGCTTTTACGACAAGATGCCTTTCTTT. Protein sequence: CASSFYDKMPFF. The full variable domain, rest sourced from reference TRBV7-2 and TRBJ1-1, is GAGVSQSPSNKVTEKGKDVELRCDPISGHTALYWYRQSLGQGLEFLIYFQGNSAPDKSGLPSDRFSAERTGGSVSTLTIQRTQQEDSAVYLCASSFYDKMPFFGQGTRLTVV.

The V and J genes are TRBV6-5 and TRBJ1-2, with D unresolved. The CDR3 covers 12 residues. CDR1 and CDR2 (germline): MNHEY, SVGAGI. The V end lost 5 bases, the J end lost 4 bases, and 8 bases lay between the germline ends. The CDR3 loop reads CASSLRIYGYTF. Here the CDR3 DNA reads TGTGCCAGCAGTCTCAGGATCTATGGCTACACCTTC.

The chain carries TRBV10-1 and TRBJ2-1, with TRBD2 matching over 10 bases. This CDR3 contains 15 residues. The V gene's germline CDR1 is WNHNN and CDR2 SYGVQD (reference sequence). V was clipped by 2 bases and J by 4 bases; unmatched bases: 2. The chain's CDR3 is CASSERAGGYNEQFF. The CDR3 DNA reads TGCGCCAGCAGTGAGCGAGCGGGAGGGTACAATGAGCAGTTCTTC.

The chain recombines TRBV3-1 (or the pseudogene TRBV3-2) with TRBJ2-1; TRBD2 might be the D (6 bases). Germline values: CDR1 LGHDT, CDR2 YNNKEL (reference sequence). The V end lost 8 bases, the J end lost 4 bases, and 9 bases lay between the germline ends. The CDR3 totals 12 residues. The CDR3 DNA sequence: TGTGCCAGCCGGGGAGGTTACAATGAGCAGTTCTTC. Its translation: CASRGGYNEQFF.

The chain employs TRBV6-1 and TRBJ2-7; D is possibly TRBD2 (6 bases). The CDR3 length is 15 residues. Trimming took off 0 bases at V and 6 bases at J, with 15 bases between the two ends. Germline CDR1 is MNHNS and CDR2 is SASEGT. CDR3 residues: CASSEAWDHGGEQYF. For the CDR3, the DNA is TGTGCCAGCAGTGAAGCTTGGGACCACGGGGGCGAGCAGTACTTC.

The chain uses TRBV29-1 and TRBJ2-5, with D possibly TRBD1 on 5 matching bases. The CDR3 runs to 13 residues. The germline CDR1 and CDR2 sequences are SQVTM and ANQGSEA. The V gene lost 5 bases and the J gene lost 6 bases, with 16 bases spanning the gap. The CDR3 sequence: CSVTVVGPQTQYF. CDR3 sequence (DNA): TGCAGCGTTACCGTGGTGGGGCCTCAGACCCAGTACTTC.

The chain is built from TRBV5-6 and TRBJ2-2; 12 bases line up with TRBD2. Germline V gives CDR1 SGHDT, CDR2 YYEEEE. The J segment lost 4 bases and the V segment lost 4 bases, leaving 11 bases of the junction unmatched. This CDR3 contains 18 residues. The CDR3: CASSQTSGSNLRTGELFF. Here the CDR3 DNA reads TGTGCCAGCAGCCAGACTAGCGGGAGCAATCTCCGCACCGGGGAGCTGTTTTTT.

This rearrangement joins TRBV5-4 to TRBJ2-7; perhaps TRBD1 as D (5 bases). This CDR3 region has 13 residues. CDR1 SGHNT and CDR2 YYREEE come from the germline V gene (reference sequence). V dropped 0 bases and J dropped 6 bases, with 10 bases sitting between them. The CDR3 nucleotides read TGTGCCAGCAGCTTGGTTGATAGGGGCGAGCAGTACTTC. It codes for CASSLVDRGEQYF.

The V and J genes are TRBV7-9 and TRBJ1-2, with 7 bases identical to TRBD1. The J segment lost 8 bases and the V segment lost 7 bases, leaving 16 bases of the junction unmatched. Germline CDR1 reads SEHNR; CDR2 reads FQNEAQ (reference sequence). This CDR3 spans 15 amino acids. The CDR3 bases are TGTGCCAGCACCGACTCAGACAGGGCCTTCGGGGGCTACACCTTC. Protein sequence: CASTDSDRAFGGYTF.

This rearrangement joins TRBV25-1 to TRBJ1-2; D is possibly TRBD1 (5 bases). Germline V gene sequence: CDR1 MGHDK, CDR2 SYGVNS. V was pared by 4 bases and J by 2 bases, with 8 bases between. There are 13 residues in the CDR3. The CDR3 sequence: CASSGGGNYGYTF. CDR3 coding DNA: TGTGCCAGCAGTGGCGGGGGGAACTATGGCTACACCTTC.

This clone has just one count. This rearrangement joins TRBV28 to TRBJ2-7; 7 bases match TRBD1. V was pared by 7 bases and J by 2 bases, with 8 bases of the junction left unmatched. The germline V gene has CDR1 MDHEN and CDR2 SYDVKM. The CDR3 spans 14 residues. As DNA, the CDR3 is TGTGCCAGCACCGATCGGGACAGTCCCTACGAGCAGTACTTC. Encoded protein: CASTDRDSPYEQYF.

This clone was counted once. The chain joins TRBV28 to TRBJ1-4; 7 nucleotides match TRBD1. The CDR3 covers 14 residues. V shed 6 bases and J 7 bases; nucleotides not matched to a gene: 8. From germline, CDR1 is MDHEN and CDR2 SYDVKM. CDR3 loop: CASRATGMGEKLFF. For the CDR3, the DNA is TGTGCCAGCAGGGCGACAGGGATGGGTGAAAAACTGTTTTTT. Full variable domain (outside the CDR3, taken from reference TRBV28 and TRBJ1-4): DVKVTQSSRYLVKRTGEKVFLECVQDMDHENMFWYRQDPGLGLRLIYFSYDVKMKEKGDIPEGYSVSREKKERFSLILESASTNQTSMYLCASRATGMGEKLFFGSGTQLSVL.

This chain connects TRBV5-1 to TRBJ2-7, with 7 bases aligning to TRBD2. Germline V gene lookup returns CDR1 SGHRS and CDR2 YFSETQ. The length of the CDR3 is 14 residues. The V gene end was trimmed by 7 bases and the J gene end by 5 bases; junction bases not matched to a gene: 12. Here the CDR3 DNA reads TGCGCCAGCCGAAACCTGGGCGGGAGAGACGAGCAGTACTTC. It specifies CASRNLGGRDEQYF.

V gene TRBV4-3 combines with J gene TRBJ2-5; a possible D gene is TRBD2 (6 bases). Trimming stripped 4 bases from V and 1 base from J, with 16 bases between. Looked up from germline, CDR1 is LGHNA and CDR2 is YSLEER. The CDR3 runs to 16 residues. The CDR3 nucleotides read TGCGCCAGCAGCCTGCGGGGCACATTACCCCAAGAGACCCAGTACTTC. Its protein product is CASSLRGTLPQETQYF.

V is TRBV19 and J is TRBJ1-1, with D maybe TRBD1 (5 bases). Germline V gene lookup returns CDR1 LNHDA and CDR2 SQIVND (reference sequence). The germline V and J ends were trimmed by 0 bases and 5 bases, with 16 bases remaining between them. The CDR3 covers 16 residues. CDR3 protein: CASSIDLQSRGTEAFF. CDR3 nucleotides: TGTGCCAGTAGTATAGATCTCCAATCTAGGGGTACTGAAGCTTTCTTT.

This chain uses TRBV2 with TRBJ1-1; tentative D call: TRBD1 (5 bases). V was pared by 10 bases and J by 2 bases, with 14 bases between. The germline CDR1 and CDR2 sequences are SNHLY and FYNNEI. This CDR3 region has 13 residues. CDR3 in amino acids: CATWAGGNTEAFF. CDR3 nucleotides: TGTGCCACTTGGGCGGGGGGTAACACTGAAGCTTTCTTT.

This chain connects TRBV11-2 to TRBJ2-5; D may be TRBD1 (6 bases). The length of the CDR3 is 16 residues. V lost 3 bases, J lost 1 base, and 15 bases lay in between. Germline V gives CDR1 SGHAT, CDR2 FQNNGV. The CDR3 DNA reads as TGTGCCAGCAGCTTTGGCCCTACAGGGCTCCAAGAGACCCAGTACTTC. Encoded protein: CASSFGPTGLQETQYF.

The J gene is TRBJ2-2, the V gene TRBV21-1; the table's D call of TRBD2 was not tested on the DNA. TRBV21-1 is shown as a pseudogene. The CDR3 runs to 17 residues. In nucleotides, the CDR3 is TGTGCCAGCAGCAAAGGCCGAGCTAGCGGGTTGACCGGGGAGCTGTTTTTT. Protein: CASSKGRASGLTGELFF.

The V gene is TRBV6-5, the J gene TRBJ2-7; D might be TRBD1 (6 bases). Trimming took 8 bases from V and 2 from J, leaving 16 bases between them. Looked up from germline, CDR1 is MNHEY and CDR2 is SVGAGI. This CDR3 contains 14 residues. DNA for the CDR3: TGTGCCAGCGCTGGACAGCCAGAAACCTACGAGCAGTACTTC. Its protein is CASAGQPETYEQYF.

This sequence joins TRBV6-6 and TRBJ1-1; unclear D gene. V was cut by 8 bases and J by 1 base, with 14 bases left in between. This CDR3 is built from 14 residues. The germline V gene has CDR1 MNHNY and CDR2 SVGAGI (reference sequence). The CDR3 region has the DNA TGTGCCAGCGCCGAAATAGGGAGGAACACTGAAGCTTTCTTT. It translates to CASAEIGRNTEAFF.

The chain joins TRBV15 to TRBJ2-3; 8 nucleotides line up with TRBD1. The CDR3 extends over 15 amino acids. V dropped 0 bases and J dropped 4; count of bases not matched to a gene: 3. Per germline, CDR1 LNHNV and CDR2 YYDKDF (reference sequence). This CDR3 reads CATSRDLQGADTQYF. CDR3 bases: TGTGCCACCAGCAGAGATCTACAGGGGGCAGATACGCAGTATTTT.